Each of the 4 T cell receptor beta chains below was sequenced from the same sample in a study of blood T cells in healthy people across ages. Then a second PCR, running roughly 6 to 11 cycles, was carried out with a sample-barcoded 5' primer and a J-beta primer mix. Via MiXCR, TCRdb re-called the 5' RACE reads, giving one row per CDR3 protein. The table lists about 780,000 distinct CDR3 sequences, under 80% of them singletons. The sequenced material came from blood. These receptor sequences come from a young man in good health.

In this sample, this clonotype turned up many times. CDR3 coding DNA: TGTGCCAGCAGGATAGAGGGACACACTTCTGGCTACACCTTC. This codes for CASRIEGHTSGYTF. The chain links TRBV28 to TRBJ1-2; D is possibly TRBD1 (6 bases). The V gene's germline CDR1 is MDHEN and CDR2 SYDVKM. V lost 6 bases to trimming and J lost 7 bases, with 18 bases between them. The CDR3 is 14 amino acids.

The chain has TRBV6-6 and TRBJ1-5, with D possibly being TRBD1 (6 bases). Trimming took 5 bases from V and 6 from J, leaving 20 bases between them. The CDR3 covers 16 residues. Germline V CDR1 and CDR2: MNHNY, SVGAGI (reference sequence). The chain's CDR3 is CASSPPAGATGQPQHF. The DNA of the CDR3 is TGTGCCAGCAGTCCCCCGGCGGGGGCGACGGGTCAGCCCCAGCATTTT.

In its sample, this clonotype was seen a few times. This chain connects TRBV27 to TRBJ2-5; 8 bases agree with TRBD1. The length of the CDR3 is 13 residues. V gave up 4 bases and J gave up 3 bases; unmatched junction bases: 1. The germline V gene encodes CDR1 MNHEY and CDR2 SMNVEV (reference sequence). CDR3 protein: CASSWTGKETQYF. The DNA of the CDR3 is TGTGCCAGCAGTTGGACAGGGAAAGAGACCCAGTACTTC.

This CDR3 is CASSSETGLLSEQYF. DNA for the CDR3: TGTGCCAGCAGCTCTGAGACAGGGTTACTTTCCGAGCAGTACTTC. This chain joins TRBV7-9 and TRBJ2-5; 7 bases map to TRBD1. The DNA end is a closer match to TRBJ2-7, so the J assignment may be wrong. The CDR3 consists of 15 residues. CDR1 SEHNR and CDR2 FQNEAQ come from the germline V gene (reference sequence).